Sequencing of this T cell receptor beta chain was carried out in a study of control samples from healthy donors and cancer patients. The CDR3 spans 14 residues. CDR1 and CDR2 from the germline V gene are MNHEY and SVGAGI. V lost 2 bases and J lost 7, with 14 bases in between. This table comes from immunoSEQ multiplex PCR, and its TCRdb copy is limited to in-frame clones, with some not included. The top ten hold 20% of the sample, which has 89,000 or so clones, over 75% seen once. Sequenced material: blood. The receptor comes from a man in his forties or fifties in good health. The rearrangement uses TRBV6-5 and TRBJ1-2; D is possibly TRBD1 (6 bases). DNA of the CDR3: TGTGCCAGCAGTTACCCCGGACAGTCGGGTGGCTACACCTTC. Translated, it gives CASSYPGQSGGYTF.